A single T cell receptor (beta chain) is shown here with its context. Its antigen is not identified. The PCR was carried out with 60 Vbeta primers and 13 Jbeta primers. Data came from immunoSEQ multiplex PCR; TCRdb stores just in-frame clones and leaves some out. The table has approximately 160,000 clones, around 85% seen once. The germline CDR1 and CDR2 sequences are SGHNT and YENEEA. The CDR3 extends over 17 amino acids. The V gene end was trimmed by 4 bases and the J gene end by 3 bases; junction bases not matched to a gene: 12. This entry is derived from a study of cytomegalovirus exposure and HLA in healthy donors. Study-level results: Analyzed later, association rates of TCRs varied across HLA loci, with DRB1 most and HLA-C fewest. Through in vitro validation, three CMV-associated chains were shown to be specific for CMV antigens. The study carried out a later analysis of TCR beta sequences. It associated under 20,000 of them with specific HLA alleles at a false discovery rate of 0.05.

This clonotype was sampled from a human donor in good health. This chain uses TRBV11-3 with TRBJ2-3; TRBD2 aligns across 8 bases. The sequenced sample consisted of PBMCs. CDR3 amino acids: CASSSRGRTSGTDTQYF. The CDR3 DNA is TGTGCCAGCAGCTCTCGAGGACGTACTAGCGGTACAGATACGCAGTATTTT.